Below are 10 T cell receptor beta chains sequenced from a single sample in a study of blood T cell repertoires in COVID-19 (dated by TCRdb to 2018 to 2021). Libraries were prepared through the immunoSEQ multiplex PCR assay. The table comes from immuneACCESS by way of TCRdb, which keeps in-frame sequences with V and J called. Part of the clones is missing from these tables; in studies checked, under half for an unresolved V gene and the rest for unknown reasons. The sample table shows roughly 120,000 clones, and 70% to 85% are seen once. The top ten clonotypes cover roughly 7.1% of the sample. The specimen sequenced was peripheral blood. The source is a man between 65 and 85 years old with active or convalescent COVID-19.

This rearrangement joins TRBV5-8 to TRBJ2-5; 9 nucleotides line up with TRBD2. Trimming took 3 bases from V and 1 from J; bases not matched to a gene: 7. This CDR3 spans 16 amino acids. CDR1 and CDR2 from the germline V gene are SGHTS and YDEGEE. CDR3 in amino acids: CASSSGLANIQETQYF. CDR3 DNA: TGTGCCAGCAGCTCGGGACTAGCCAATATCCAAGAGACCCAGTACTTC.

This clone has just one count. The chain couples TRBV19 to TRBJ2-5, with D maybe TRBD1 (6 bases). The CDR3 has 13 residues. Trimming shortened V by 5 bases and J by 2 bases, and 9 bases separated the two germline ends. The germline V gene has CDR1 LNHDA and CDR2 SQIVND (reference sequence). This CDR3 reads CASSWTVQETQYF. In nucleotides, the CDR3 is TGTGCCAGTAGTTGGACAGTTCAAGAGACCCAGTACTTC.

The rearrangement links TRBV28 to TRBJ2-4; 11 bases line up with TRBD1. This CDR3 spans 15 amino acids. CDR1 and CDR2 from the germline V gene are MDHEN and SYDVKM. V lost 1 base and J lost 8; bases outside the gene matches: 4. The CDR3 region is CASSLFRDRGDIQYF. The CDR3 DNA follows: TGTGCCAGCAGTTTATTCAGGGACAGGGGGGACATTCAGTACTTC.

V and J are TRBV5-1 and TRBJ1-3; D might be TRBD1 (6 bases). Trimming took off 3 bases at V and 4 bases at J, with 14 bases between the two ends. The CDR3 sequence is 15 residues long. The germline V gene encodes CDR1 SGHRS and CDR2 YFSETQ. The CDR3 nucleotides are TGCGCCAGCAGCTCAGCGGGGGCCACCGGAAACACCATATATTTT. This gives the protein CASSSAGATGNTIYF.

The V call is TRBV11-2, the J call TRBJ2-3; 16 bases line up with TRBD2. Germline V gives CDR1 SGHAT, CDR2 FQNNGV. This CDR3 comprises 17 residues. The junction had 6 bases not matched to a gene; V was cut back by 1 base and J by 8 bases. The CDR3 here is CASSLGGLAGGKGTQYF. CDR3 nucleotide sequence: TGTGCCAGCAGCTTAGGGGGACTAGCGGGAGGGAAAGGTACGCAGTATTTT. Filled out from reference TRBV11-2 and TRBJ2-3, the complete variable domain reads EAGVAQSPRYKIIEKRQSVAFWCNPISGHATLYWYQQILGQGPKLLIQFQNNGVVDDSQLPKDRFSAERLKGVDSTLKIQPAKLEDSAVYLCASSLGGLAGGKGTQYFGPGTRLTVL.

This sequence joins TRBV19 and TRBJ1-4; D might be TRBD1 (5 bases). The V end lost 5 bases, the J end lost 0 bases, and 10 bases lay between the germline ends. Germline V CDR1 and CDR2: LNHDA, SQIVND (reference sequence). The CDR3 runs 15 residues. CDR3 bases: TGTGCCAGTAGTGCGACAGCTGCAACTAATGAAAAACTGTTTTTT. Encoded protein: CASSATAATNEKLFF.

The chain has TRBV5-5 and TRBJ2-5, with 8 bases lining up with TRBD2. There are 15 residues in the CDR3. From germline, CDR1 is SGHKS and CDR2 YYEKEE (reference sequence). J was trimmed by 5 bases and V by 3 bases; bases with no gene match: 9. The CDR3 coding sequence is TGTGCCAGCAGCTCGGGAGGGCAGGCTATGGAGACCCAGTACTTC. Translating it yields CASSSGGQAMETQYF.

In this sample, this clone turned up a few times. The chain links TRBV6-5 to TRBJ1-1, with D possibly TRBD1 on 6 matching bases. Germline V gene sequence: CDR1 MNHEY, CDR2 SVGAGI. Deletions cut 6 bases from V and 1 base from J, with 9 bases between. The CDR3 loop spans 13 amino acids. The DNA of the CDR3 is TGTGCCAGCAGGAGGACAGCGAACACTGAAGCTTTCTTT. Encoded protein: CASRRTANTEAFF.

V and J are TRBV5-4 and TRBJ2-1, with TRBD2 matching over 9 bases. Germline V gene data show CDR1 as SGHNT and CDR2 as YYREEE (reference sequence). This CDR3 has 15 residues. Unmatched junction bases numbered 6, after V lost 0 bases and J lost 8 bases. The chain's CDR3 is CASSLGGRAGDEQFF. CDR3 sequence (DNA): TGTGCCAGCAGCTTGGGCGGGAGGGCCGGCGATGAGCAGTTCTTC. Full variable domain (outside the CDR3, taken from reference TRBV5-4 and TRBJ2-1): ETGVTQSPTHLIKTRGQQVTLRCSSQSGHNTVSWYQQALGQGPQFIFQYYREEENGRGNFPPRFSGLQFPNYSSELNVNALELDDSALYLCASSLGGRAGDEQFFGPGTRLTVL.

CDR3 amino acids: CASSPRGGENEQFF. The CDR3 DNA sequence: TGTGCCAGCAGCCCCCGAGGGGGGGAGAATGAGCAGTTCTTC. This chain joins TRBV5-4 and TRBJ2-1; a possible D gene is TRBD2 (7 bases). The ends were cut back, 4 bases at V and 7 bases at J, with 15 bases in the middle. Per the germline V gene, CDR1 is SGHNT and CDR2 is YYREEE (reference sequence). The CDR3 length is 14 residues.